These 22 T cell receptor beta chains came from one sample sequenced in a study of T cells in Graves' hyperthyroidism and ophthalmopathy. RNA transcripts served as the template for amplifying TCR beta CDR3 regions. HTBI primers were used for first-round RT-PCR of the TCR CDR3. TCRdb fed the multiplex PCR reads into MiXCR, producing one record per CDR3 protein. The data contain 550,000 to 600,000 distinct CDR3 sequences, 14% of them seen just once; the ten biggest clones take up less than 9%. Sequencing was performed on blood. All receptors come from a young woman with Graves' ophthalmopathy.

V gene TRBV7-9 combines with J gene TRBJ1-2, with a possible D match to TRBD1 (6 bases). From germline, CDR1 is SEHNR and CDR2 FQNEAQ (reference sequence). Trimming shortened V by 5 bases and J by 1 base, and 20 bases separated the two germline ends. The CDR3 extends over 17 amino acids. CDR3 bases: TGTGCCAGCAGCGATAGGGTCGGGGACACCGTTAACTATGGCTACACCTTC. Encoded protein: CASSDRVGDTVNYGYTF.

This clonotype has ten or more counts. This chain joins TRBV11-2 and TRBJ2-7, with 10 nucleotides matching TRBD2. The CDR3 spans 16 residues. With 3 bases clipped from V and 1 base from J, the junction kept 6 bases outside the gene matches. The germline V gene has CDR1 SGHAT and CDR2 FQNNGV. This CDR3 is CASSLLSGRTSYEQYF. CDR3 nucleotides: TGTGCCAGCAGCTTGCTTAGCGGGAGGACGTCCTACGAGCAGTACTTC.

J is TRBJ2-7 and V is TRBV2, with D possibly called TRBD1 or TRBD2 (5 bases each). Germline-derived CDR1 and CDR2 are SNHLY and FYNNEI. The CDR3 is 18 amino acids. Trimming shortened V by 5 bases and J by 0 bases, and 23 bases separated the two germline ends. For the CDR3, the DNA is TGTGCCAGCAGTTCCCTAAGCGCCGGGACGGTCGACTCCTACGAGCAGTACTTC. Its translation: CASSSLSAGTVDSYEQYF.

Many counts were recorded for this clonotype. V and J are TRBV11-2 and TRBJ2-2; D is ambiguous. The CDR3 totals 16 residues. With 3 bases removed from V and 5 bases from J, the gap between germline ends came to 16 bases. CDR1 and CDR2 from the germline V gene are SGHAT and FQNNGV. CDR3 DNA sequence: TGTGCCAGCAGCTTGGTTGAAGGGAAACCGACCGGGGAGCTGTTTTTT. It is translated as CASSLVEGKPTGELFF.

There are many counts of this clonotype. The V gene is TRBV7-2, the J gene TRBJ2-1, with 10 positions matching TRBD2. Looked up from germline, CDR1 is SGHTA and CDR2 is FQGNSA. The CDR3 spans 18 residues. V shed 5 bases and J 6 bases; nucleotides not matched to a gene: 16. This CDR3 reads CASSRRLILAGWGNEQFF. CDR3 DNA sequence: TGTGCCAGCAGCCGACGCCTCATACTAGCGGGATGGGGCAATGAGCAGTTCTTC.

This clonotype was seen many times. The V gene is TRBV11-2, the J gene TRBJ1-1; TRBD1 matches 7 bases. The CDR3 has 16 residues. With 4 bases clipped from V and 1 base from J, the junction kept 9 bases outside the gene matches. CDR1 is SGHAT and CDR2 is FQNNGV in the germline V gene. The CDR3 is CASSSPQTGQNTEAFF. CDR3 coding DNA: TGTGCCAGCAGCTCACCCCAGACAGGGCAGAACACTGAAGCTTTCTTT.

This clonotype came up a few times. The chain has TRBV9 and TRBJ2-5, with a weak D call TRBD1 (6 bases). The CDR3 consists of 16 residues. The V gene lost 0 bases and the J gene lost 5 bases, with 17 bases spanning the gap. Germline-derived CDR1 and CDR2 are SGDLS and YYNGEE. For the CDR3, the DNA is TGTGCCAGCAGCGTAGCTACCAGGAGGCAGGGGGAGACCCAGTACTTC. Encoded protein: CASSVATRRQGETQYF.

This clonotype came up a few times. CDR3 protein: CASSYPGERWEGPYEQYF. CDR3 DNA: TGTGCCAGCAGTTACCCCGGGGAGAGGTGGGAGGGCCCCTACGAGCAGTACTTC. The chain combines TRBV6-5 with TRBJ2-7; 7 nucleotides agree with TRBD2. V shed 2 bases and J 2 bases; nucleotides not matched to a gene: 15. The CDR3 sequence is 18 residues long. Germline CDR1 reads MNHEY; CDR2 reads SVGAGI.

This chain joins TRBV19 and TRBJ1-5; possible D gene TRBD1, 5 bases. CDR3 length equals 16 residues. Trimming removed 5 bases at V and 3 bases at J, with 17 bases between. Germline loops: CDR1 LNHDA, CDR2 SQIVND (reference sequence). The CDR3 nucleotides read TGTGCCAGTAGTTCAGGGCCGGGACCCAACAATCAGCCCCAGCATTTT. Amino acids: CASSSGPGPNNQPQHF.

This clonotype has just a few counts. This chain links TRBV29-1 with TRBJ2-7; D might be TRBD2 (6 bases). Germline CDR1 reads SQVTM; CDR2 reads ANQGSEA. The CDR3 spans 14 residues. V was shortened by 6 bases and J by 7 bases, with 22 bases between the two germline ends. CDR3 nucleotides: TGCAGCGTAGACGGTTCGGGCGGAGGGTTGGAGCAGTACTTC. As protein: CSVDGSGGGLEQYF.

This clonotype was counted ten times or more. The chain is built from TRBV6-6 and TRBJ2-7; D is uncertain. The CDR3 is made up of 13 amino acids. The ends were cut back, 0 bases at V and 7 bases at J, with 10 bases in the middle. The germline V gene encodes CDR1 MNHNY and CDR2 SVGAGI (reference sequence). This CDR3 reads CASSYSIVTEQYF. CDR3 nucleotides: TGTGCCAGCAGTTACTCGATAGTAACAGAGCAGTACTTC.

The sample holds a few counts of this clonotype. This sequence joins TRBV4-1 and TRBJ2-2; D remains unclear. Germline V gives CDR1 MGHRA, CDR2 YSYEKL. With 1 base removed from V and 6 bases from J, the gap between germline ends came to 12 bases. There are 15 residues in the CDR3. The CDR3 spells CASSQVESYAGELFF. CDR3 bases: TGCGCCAGCAGCCAAGTTGAGAGTTACGCCGGGGAGCTGTTTTTT.

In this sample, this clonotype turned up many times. CDR3 sequence (DNA): TGTGCCAGCAGTTTACCCCGTACAGCCACCTATGGCTACACCTTC. This encodes CASSLPRTATYGYTF. This chain uses TRBV28 with TRBJ1-2, with no clear D. The CDR3 is 15 amino acids. Germline loops: CDR1 MDHEN, CDR2 SYDVKM. V dropped 2 bases and J dropped 4 bases, with 14 bases sitting between them.

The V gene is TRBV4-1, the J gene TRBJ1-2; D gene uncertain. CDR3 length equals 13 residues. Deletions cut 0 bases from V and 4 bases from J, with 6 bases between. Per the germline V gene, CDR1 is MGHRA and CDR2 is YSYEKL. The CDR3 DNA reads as TGCGCCAGCAGCCAAGAGGGAACCTATGGCTACACCTTC. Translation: CASSQEGTYGYTF.

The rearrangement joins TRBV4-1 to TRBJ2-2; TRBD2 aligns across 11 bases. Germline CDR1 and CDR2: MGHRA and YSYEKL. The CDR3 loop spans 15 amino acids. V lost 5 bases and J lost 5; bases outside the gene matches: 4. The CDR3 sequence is CASSRLAGITGELFF. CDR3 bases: TGCGCCAGCAGCAGACTAGCGGGAATTACCGGGGAGCTGTTTTTT.

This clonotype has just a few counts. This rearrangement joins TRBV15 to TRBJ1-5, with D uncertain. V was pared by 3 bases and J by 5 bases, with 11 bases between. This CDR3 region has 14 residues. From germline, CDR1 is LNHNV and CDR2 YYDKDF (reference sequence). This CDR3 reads CATSSDESYQPQHF. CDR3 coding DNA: TGTGCCACCAGCAGCGATGAGAGTTATCAGCCCCAGCATTTT.

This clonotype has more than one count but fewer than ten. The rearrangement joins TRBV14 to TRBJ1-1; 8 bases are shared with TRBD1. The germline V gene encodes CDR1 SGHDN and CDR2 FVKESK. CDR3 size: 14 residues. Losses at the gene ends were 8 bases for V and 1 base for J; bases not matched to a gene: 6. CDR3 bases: TGTGCCAGCCAGGGGGCCCTTGGGAACACTGAAGCTTTCTTT. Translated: CASQGALGNTEAFF.

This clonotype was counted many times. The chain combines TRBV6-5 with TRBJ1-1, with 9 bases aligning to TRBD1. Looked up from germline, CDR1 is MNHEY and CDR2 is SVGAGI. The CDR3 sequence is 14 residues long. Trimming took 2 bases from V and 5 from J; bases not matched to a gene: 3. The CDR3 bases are TGTGCCAGCAGTTACCTGGGACAGGGAACTGAAGCTTTCTTT. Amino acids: CASSYLGQGTEAFF.

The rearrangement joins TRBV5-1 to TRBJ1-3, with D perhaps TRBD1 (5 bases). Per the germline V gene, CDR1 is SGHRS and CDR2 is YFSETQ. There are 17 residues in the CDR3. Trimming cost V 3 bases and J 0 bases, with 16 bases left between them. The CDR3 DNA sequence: TGCGCCAGCAGCTCCCAAGCGACAGCAAGCTCTGGAAACACCATATATTTT. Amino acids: CASSSQATASSGNTIYF.

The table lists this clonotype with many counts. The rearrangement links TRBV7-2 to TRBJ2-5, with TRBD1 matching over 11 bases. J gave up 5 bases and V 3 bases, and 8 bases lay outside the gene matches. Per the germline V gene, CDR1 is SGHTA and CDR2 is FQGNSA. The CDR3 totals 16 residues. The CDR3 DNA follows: TGTGCCAGCAGCTTTCGGACAGGGGGCTTTGGGGAGACCCAGTACTTC. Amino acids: CASSFRTGGFGETQYF.

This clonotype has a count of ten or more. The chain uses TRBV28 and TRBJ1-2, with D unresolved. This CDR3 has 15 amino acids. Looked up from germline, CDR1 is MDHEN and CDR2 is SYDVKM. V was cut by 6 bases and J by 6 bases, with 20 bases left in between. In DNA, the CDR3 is TGTGCCAGCAGCTCCCAAAGGGTTTTTCTACATGGCTACACCTTC. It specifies CASSSQRVFLHGYTF.

CDR3 coding DNA: TGTGCCAGCAGTCCCGGGGGGGTTCAGCCCCAGCATTTT. It yields the protein CASSPGGVQPQHF. The V gene is TRBV6-1, the J gene TRBJ1-5; TRBD1 is a possible D gene (5 bases). Germline V gene lookup returns CDR1 MNHNS and CDR2 SASEGT. This CDR3 spans 13 amino acids. V was pared by 5 bases and J by 6 bases, with 11 bases between.